A selection of T cell receptor beta chains follows, all from one sample in a study of cytomegalovirus exposure and HLA in healthy donors. The table came from immunoSEQ multiplex PCR; TCRdb's copy has only in-frame clones and leaves some out. The table shows about 89,000 clones, with over 55% occurring only once. The sample taken for sequencing was PBMCs. These receptors all stem from a woman under 40 in good health and CMV-seronegative. Each CDR3 is given with its conserved first and last residue. The D gene is left open where the match is weak. Size is stated for part of the rows, as once, few or many counts, or as a class when the clone is expanded.

>TRBV5-1|once|.|TRBJ1-3
CARGGVRESGNTIYF
TGCGCCAGGGGGGGGGTCCGTGAGTCTGGAAACACCATATATTTT
>TRBV12-1|few|.|TRBJ2-3
CASSFRLAVSGGGTDTQYF
TGTGCCAGCAGCTTTCGGCTAGCGGTGAGCGGAGGGGGAACAGATACGCAGTATTTT
>TRBV6-6|.|TRBD2|TRBJ2-2
CASSPRLAGMGGELFF
TGTGCCAGCAGTCCCAGACTAGCGGGAATGGGCGGGGAGCTGTTTTTT
>TRBV25-1|once|TRBD1|TRBJ1-2
CASSEGGRGPNYGYTF
TGTGCCAGCAGTGAGGGGGGCAGGGGGCCTAACTATGGCTACACCTTC
>TRBV15|.|TRBD2|TRBJ2-5
CATSRDLKLAGLQETQYF
TGTGCCACCAGCAGAGATCTGAAACTAGCGGGGCTTCAAGAGACCCAGTACTTC
>TRBV7-2|.|.|TRBJ2-7
CASSFQGSYEQYF
TGTGCCAGCAGCTTTCAGGGGTCCTACGAGCAGTACTTC
>TRBV9|once|.|TRBJ2-2
CASSAPGHPNTGELFF
TGTGCCAGCAGCGCCCCGGGACACCCGAACACCGGGGAGCTGTTTTTT
>TRBV11-3|few|TRBD2|TRBJ2-1
CASSLDYSGRTYNEQFF
TGTGCCAGCAGCTTAGATTACAGCGGGAGGACCTACAATGAGCAGTTCTTC
>TRBV28|.|.|TRBJ2-1
CASSFPGLEVFF
TGTGCCAGCAGTTTCCCAGGGCTTGAGGTGTTCTTC
>TRBV9|.|.|TRBJ2-2
CASSVDGQGYTGELFF
TGTGCCAGCAGCGTAGATGGCCAGGGATACACCGGGGAGCTGTTTTTT
>TRBV5-1|.|.|TRBJ1-5
CASSLRGYSNQPQHF
TGCGCCAGCAGCTTGAGAGGGTATAGCAATCAGCCCCAGCATTTT
>TRBV7-2|few|.|TRBJ1-4
CASSLGRLNEKLFF
TGTGCCAGCAGCTTAGGCCGCCTAAATGAAAAACTGTTTTTT
>TRBV6-1|.|.|TRBJ2-4
CASSETRGYANIQYF
TGTGCCAGCAGTGAAACAAGAGGGTATGCGAACATTCAGTACTTC
>TRBV4-2|.|TRBD1|TRBJ2-7
CASSQETGAISYEQYF
TGTGCCAGCAGCCAGGAGACAGGGGCGATCTCCTACGAGCAGTACTTC
>TRBV27|.|.|TRBJ2-2
CASSYLGTSGELFF
TGTGCCAGCAGTTATCTGGGGACATCCGGGGAGCTGTTTTTT
>TRBV6-5|.|TRBD1|TRBJ2-1
CASSYSGTGAYNEQFF
TGTGCCAGCAGTTACTCCGGGACAGGGGCTTACAATGAGCAGTTCTTC
>TRBV7-6|.|TRBD2|TRBJ2-7
CASSLGAGVYEQYF
TGTGCCAGCAGCTTAGGAGCGGGGGTGTACGAGCAGTACTTC
>TRBV28|.|TRBD1|TRBJ2-7
CASSFGDRVYEQYF
TGTGCCAGCAGTTTCGGGGACAGGGTTTACGAGCAGTACTTC
>TRBV7-8|few|TRBD1|TRBJ2-7
CASSSAPRDRVYEQYF
TGTGCCAGCAGCTCGGCGCCGCGGGACAGGGTCTACGAGCAGTACTTC
>TRBV6-4|once|TRBD1|TRBJ2-7
CASSDSDRGKDF
TGTGCCAGCAGTGACTCGGACAGGGGAAAGGACTTC
>TRBV7-2|once|TRBD2|TRBJ2-7
CASSRLAGGEQYF
TGTGCCAGCAGCCGCCTAGCGGGAGGGGAGCAGTACTTC
>TRBV10-1|.|.|TRBJ2-2
CASSESGSTAGELFF
TGCGCCAGCAGTGAGTCCGGGAGTACGGCCGGGGAGCTGTTTTTT
>TRBV7-2|.|TRBD1|TRBJ1-2
CASSWGQGVGGYTF
TGTGCCAGCAGCTGGGGACAGGGCGTAGGTGGCTACACCTTC
>TRBV10-3|.|.|TRBJ2-7
CAINGGGQPYEQYF
TGTGCCATCAACGGTGGAGGACAGCCATACGAGCAGTACTTC
>TRBV6-5|.|.|TRBJ1-2
CASSYGRRDGYTF
TGTGCCAGCAGTTACGGCAGGAGGGATGGCTACACCTTC
>TRBV7-8|.|.|TRBJ1-1
CASSSLQGNTEAFF
TGTGCCAGCAGCTCCCTACAGGGGAACACTGAAGCTTTCTTT
>TRBV2|.|TRBD2|TRBJ2-2
CASSEMRDYPWSGELFF
TGTGCCAGCAGTGAAATGCGGGACTATCCATGGTCCGGGGAGCTGTTTTTT
>TRBV7-8|.|TRBD2|TRBJ2-7
CASSVGPSGGVNEQYF
TGTGCCAGCAGCGTCGGACCCTCGGGAGGAGTGAACGAGCAGTACTTC
>TRBV10-1|few|TRBD2|TRBJ2-1
CASSPPGGYNEQFF
TGCGCCAGCAGTCCCCCCGGGGGGTACAATGAGCAGTTCTTC
>TRBV11-2|.|.|TRBJ1-2
CASSPGTLSYGYTF
TGTGCCAGCAGCCCCGGGACTTTATCCTATGGCTACACCTTC
>TRBV5-1|few|TRBD2|TRBJ2-3
CASSFRAGVTDTQYF
TGCGCCAGCAGCTTCAGGGCGGGGGTCACAGATACGCAGTATTTT
>TRBV5-4|.|TRBD1|TRBJ1-2
CASSFTGGVNYGYTF
TGTGCCAGCAGCTTCACAGGGGGAGTTAACTATGGCTACACCTTC
>TRBV7-9|.|TRBD1|TRBJ1-1
CASSTGTEYEAFF
TGTGCCAGCAGCACCGGGACAGAATATGAAGCTTTCTTT
>TRBV6-8|.|.|TRBJ2-1
CASSYEAMDSSYNEQFF
TGTGCCAGCAGTTACGAGGCCATGGACAGCAGCTACAATGAGCAGTTCTTC
>TRBV7-7|.|TRBD1|TRBJ2-2
CASSSPTGAETGELFF
TGTGCCAGCAGCTCCCCGACAGGGGCAGAAACCGGGGAGCTGTTTTTT
>TRBV30|.|TRBD2|TRBJ2-1
CAWSTGTSKQFF
TGTGCCTGGAGTACCGGGACTAGCAAGCAGTTCTTC
>TRBV29-1|.|TRBD2|TRBJ2-1
CSVGAGGSYNEQFF
TGCAGCGTTGGGGCGGGGGGCTCCTACAATGAGCAGTTCTTC
>TRBV11-2|.|.|TRBJ1-3
CASSLQGGSGNTIYF
TGTGCCAGCAGCTTACAGGGTGGCTCTGGAAACACCATATATTTT
>TRBV10-3|many|.|TRBJ2-1
CAIKSSNNEQFF
TGTGCCATCAAGTCGAGCAACAATGAGCAGTTCTTC
>TRBV30|.|TRBD1|TRBJ1-2
CAWRPGTGGHYGYTF
TGTGCCTGGAGACCCGGGACAGGGGGTCACTATGGCTACACCTTC
>TRBV7-9|.|.|TRBJ1-4
CASSSPSSGPANEKLFF
TGTGCCAGCAGCTCCCCCAGTTCTGGGCCGGCTAATGAAAAACTGTTTTTT
>TRBV29-1|.|.|TRBJ1-1
CSVVGALGTEAFF
TGCAGCGTTGTAGGGGCATTGGGCACTGAAGCTTTCTTT
>TRBV11-1|.|TRBD1|TRBJ2-5
CASSDRQGAGETQYF
TGTGCCAGCAGCGATCGACAGGGGGCAGGGGAGACCCAGTACTTC
>TRBV5-5|.|TRBD1|TRBJ1-4
CASSLIRGHEKLFF
TGTGCCAGCAGCTTGATCAGGGGGCATGAAAAACTGTTTTTT
>TRBV19|few|TRBD2|TRBJ2-7
CASSSRSGTGEQYF
TGTGCCAGTAGTTCACGTAGCGGGACTGGTGAGCAGTACTTC
>TRBV7-2|.|.|TRBJ2-7
CASSLAASYEQYF
TGTGCCAGCAGCTTAGCCGCTAGTTACGAGCAGTACTTC
>TRBV6-6|.|.|TRBJ1-4
CASSSGNEKLFF
TGTGCCAGCAGTTCGGGGAATGAAAAACTGTTTTTT
>TRBV11-2|.|.|TRBJ2-5
CASSFNSETQYF
TGTGCCAGCAGCTTTAATTCCGAGACCCAGTACTTC
>TRBV18|.|TRBD2|TRBJ2-2
CASSPQAGDFGELFF
TGTGCCAGCTCACCACAAGCGGGAGATTTCGGGGAGCTGTTTTTT
>TRBV25-1|.|.|TRBJ2-6
CASSEEGSFSGANVLTF
TGTGCCAGCAGTGAAGAGGGCAGTTTCTCTGGGGCCAACGTCCTGACTTTC
>TRBV4-1|.|TRBD2|TRBJ2-2
CASSRPRAVQREELFF
TGCGCCAGCAGCCGCCCCAGAGCTGTACAGCGGGAGGAGCTGTTTTTT
>TRBV9|.|.|TRBJ1-3
CASSVGELRNTIYF
TGTGCCAGCAGCGTCGGGGAGTTGCGAAACACCATATATTTT
>TRBV11-2|few|.|TRBJ2-2
CASSLPPWRPGRELFF
TGTGCCAGCAGCCTACCCCCTTGGAGGCCCGGGAGGGAGCTGTTTTTT
>TRBV2|.|.|TRBJ1-6
CASSSDMVSPLHF
TGTGCCAGCAGCTCAGACATGGTTTCACCCCTCCACTTT
>TRBV28|few|.|TRBJ1-2
CASSPQGSPGINYGYTF
TGTGCCAGCAGCCCACAGGGTTCTCCGGGCATCAACTATGGCTACACCTTC